The present T cell receptor beta chain was sequenced within a study of human T cells and chemical hapten exposure. TCRdb reprocessed the RACE reads via MiXCR and lists one record per CDR3 protein. Here the sample spans about 260,000 distinct CDR3 sequences, about 8.1% being singletons. V was shortened by 4 bases and J by 2 bases, with 5 bases between the two germline ends. Germline V gene sequence: CDR1 SQVTM, CDR2 ANQGSEA. The CDR3 contains 11 residues. As for time point: pre-sensitization, week 0. Treatment of the sample: therapeutic diphenylcyclopropenone sensitization with weekly scalp DPC. The receptor was derived from a woman aged 40 to 49 with alopecia areata. Some clones in this sample may be carry-over from other donors' samples. The chain has TRBV29-1 and TRBJ1-2; D possibly corresponds to TRBD1 (5 bases). Sequenced material: whole blood, taken in connection with sensitization to the hapten diphenylcyclopropenone (DPC). The CDR3 region has the DNA TGCAGCGTTGGGGACAACTATGGCTACACCTTC. It encodes CSVGDNYGYTF.